What follows describes a single TCR beta chain. Its antigen is not identified. The data originate from a study of cytomegalovirus exposure and HLA in healthy donors. Study at large: A subsequent analysis stated that the roughly 120 validation repertoires were run on the same platform as the approximately 700 first-cohort repertoires.

Deletions cut 3 bases from V and 2 bases from J, with 11 bases between. This CDR3 has 14 amino acids. Germline V gives CDR1 MNHEY, CDR2 SMNVEV (reference sequence). Repertoires were generated with immunoSEQ multiplex PCR, while TCRdb's copy carries only in-frame clones and drops some. The data hold under 200,000 clones, with roughly 86% observed a single time. General study results and limits: TCR clusters originating in the first cohort tended to co-occur in the approximately 120 validation repertoires, according to a later analysis. CMV antigen specificity of a few CMV-associated chains was confirmed in vitro.

This chain connects TRBV27 to TRBJ2-7; D gene uncertain. The sequence came from a man aged 18 to 29 in good health and CMV-seropositive. Sequencing input: PBMCs. The chain's CDR3 is CASSLGSVPYEQYF. The DNA of the CDR3 is TGTGCCAGCAGTTTGGGCAGTGTACCCTACGAGCAGTACTTC.